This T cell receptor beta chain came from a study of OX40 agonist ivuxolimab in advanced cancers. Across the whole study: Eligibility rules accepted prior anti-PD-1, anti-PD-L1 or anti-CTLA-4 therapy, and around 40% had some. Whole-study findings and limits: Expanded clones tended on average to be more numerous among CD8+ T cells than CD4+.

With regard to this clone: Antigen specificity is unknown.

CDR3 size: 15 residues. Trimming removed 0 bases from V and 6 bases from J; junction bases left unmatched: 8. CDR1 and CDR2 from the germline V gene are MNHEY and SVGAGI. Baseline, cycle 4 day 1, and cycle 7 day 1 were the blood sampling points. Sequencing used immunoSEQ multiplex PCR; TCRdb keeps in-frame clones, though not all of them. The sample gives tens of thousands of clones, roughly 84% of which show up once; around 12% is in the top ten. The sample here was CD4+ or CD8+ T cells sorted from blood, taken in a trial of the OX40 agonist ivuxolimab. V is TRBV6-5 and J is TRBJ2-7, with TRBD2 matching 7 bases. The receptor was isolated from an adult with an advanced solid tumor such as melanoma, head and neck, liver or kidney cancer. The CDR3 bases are TGTGCCAGCAGTTACTCAGGCGGGAGTGACGCCGAGCAGTACTTC. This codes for CASSYSGGSDAEQYF.